These T cell receptor beta chains were read from a single sample in a study of CD8 T cells in ankylosing spondylitis. TCRdb analysed the 5' RACE reads with MiXCR anew, one entry per CDR3 protein. The sample includes 350,000 to 450,000 distinct CDR3 sequences, approximately 22% of them seen just once. Sample: blood, either unsorted or a sorted T cell fraction (not recorded which). These receptors all come from a male donor with ankylosing spondylitis or in good health (not recorded which). Both conserved end residues are part of each CDR3. A D gene is named only where the DNA matches it firmly. Size is omitted from some rows. Given values are once, few, many or a class for expanded clones.

CDR3 protein: CSAPKGQFDEQYF
CDR3 DNA: TGCAGCGCCCCCAAGGGACAGTTCGACGAGCAGTACTTC
J gene: TRBJ2-7
D gene: TRBD1
V gene: TRBV29-1
clone size: NA

CDR3 protein: CSAVGQGSDEQYF
CDR3 DNA: TGCAGTGCCGTGGGACAGGGGTCCGACGAGCAGTACTTC
J gene: TRBJ2-7
D gene: TRBD1
V gene: TRBV20-1
clone size: NA

CDR3 protein: CASTVIGEGTEAFF
CDR3 DNA: TGTGCCAGCACCGTGATCGGGGAGGGCACTGAAGCTTTCTTT
J gene: TRBJ1-1
D gene: NA
V gene: TRBV2
clone size: few

CDR3 protein: CASSFWGGNTEAFF
CDR3 DNA: TGCGCCAGCAGCTTTTGGGGTGGGAACACTGAAGCTTTCTTT
J gene: TRBJ1-1
D gene: NA
V gene: TRBV5-1
clone size: few

CDR3 protein: CASSLAITVKDISGELFF
CDR3 DNA: TGTGCCAGCAGCTTAGCTATAACGGTTAAGGACATCTCCGGGGAGCTGTTTTTT
J gene: TRBJ2-2
D gene: NA
V gene: TRBV11-1
clone size: NA

CDR3 protein: CASSRLPGQGPETATDTQYF
CDR3 DNA: TGTGCCAGCTCACGTCTGCCGGGACAGGGGCCAGAGACCGCCACAGATACGCAGTATTTT
J gene: TRBJ2-3
D gene: TRBD1
V gene: TRBV18
clone size: few

CDR3 protein: CASSEDNRRETQYF
CDR3 DNA: TGTGCCAGCAGTGAAGACAATCGGCGGGAGACCCAGTACTTC
J gene: TRBJ2-5
D gene: NA
V gene: TRBV2
clone size: NA

CDR3 protein: CASIGTLGEQYF
CDR3 DNA: TGTGCCAGCATCGGGACTTTGGGAGAGCAGTACTTC
J gene: TRBJ2-7
D gene: NA
V gene: TRBV6-5
clone size: few

CDR3 protein: CASSRGRAGGLSSYNEQFF
CDR3 DNA: TGTGCCAGCAGCAGAGGGCGAGCGGGGGGACTTAGCTCCTACAATGAGCAGTTCTTC
J gene: TRBJ2-1
D gene: TRBD2
V gene: TRBV11-2
clone size: few

CDR3 protein: CASSQEDSSYNEQFF
CDR3 DNA: TGCGCCAGCAGCCAAGAAGACAGCTCCTACAATGAGCAGTTCTTC
J gene: TRBJ2-1
D gene: NA
V gene: TRBV4-1
clone size: NA

CDR3 protein: CASSAAGGTGETQYF
CDR3 DNA: TGTGCCAGCAGCGCCGCAGGGGGCACCGGAGAGACCCAGTACTTC
J gene: TRBJ2-5
D gene: TRBD1
V gene: TRBV9
clone size: few

CDR3 protein: CASSDEGAQETQYF
CDR3 DNA: TGTGCCAGCAGCGACGAGGGGGCTCAAGAGACCCAGTACTTC
J gene: TRBJ2-5
D gene: TRBD1
V gene: TRBV4-2
clone size: once

CDR3 protein: CASSEALGTSGGNTGELFF
CDR3 DNA: TGTGCCAGCAGTGAAGCACTCGGGACTAGCGGGGGGAACACCGGGGAGCTGTTTTTT
J gene: TRBJ2-2
D gene: TRBD2
V gene: TRBV6-1
clone size: few

CDR3 protein: CSGKEAGRNEQFF
CDR3 DNA: TGCAGCGGAAAAGAGGCAGGTAGGAATGAGCAGTTCTTC
J gene: TRBJ2-1
D gene: NA
V gene: TRBV29-1
clone size: few

CDR3 protein: CAIRPDRGQETQYF
CDR3 DNA: TGTGCCATTCGACCTGATCGGGGCCAAGAGACCCAGTACTTC
J gene: TRBJ2-5
D gene: NA
V gene: TRBV10-3
clone size: many

CDR3 protein: CASSYSALVGETQYF
CDR3 DNA: TGTGCCAGCAGTTACTCGGCTCTAGTTGGTGAGACCCAGTACTTC
J gene: TRBJ2-5
D gene: NA
V gene: TRBV6-2/TRBV6-3
clone size: NA

CDR3 protein: CASSSSGGAWDTQYF
CDR3 DNA: TGTGCCAGCAGCTCTAGCGGGGGGGCATGGGATACGCAGTATTTT
J gene: TRBJ2-3
D gene: TRBD2
V gene: TRBV7-8
clone size: NA

CDR3 protein: CASSLKGQGDQPQHF
CDR3 DNA: TGTGCCAGCAGCTTAAAGGGACAGGGCGATCAGCCCCAGCATTTT
J gene: TRBJ1-5
D gene: TRBD1
V gene: TRBV7-9
clone size: NA

CDR3 protein: CASSQSLASGGAFETQYF
CDR3 DNA: TGTGCCAGCAGCCAGTCTCTGGCGAGCGGGGGGGCCTTTGAGACCCAGTACTTC
J gene: TRBJ2-5
D gene: TRBD2
V gene: TRBV5-6
clone size: NA

CDR3 protein: CATTPTGDTGELFF
CDR3 DNA: TGTGCCACCACCCCAACCGGGGACACCGGGGAGCTGTTTTTT
J gene: TRBJ2-2
D gene: NA
V gene: TRBV24-1
clone size: NA

CDR3 protein: CAWSVLATDTQYF
CDR3 DNA: TGTGCCTGGAGTGTACTAGCCACAGATACGCAGTATTTT
J gene: TRBJ2-3
D gene: NA
V gene: TRBV30
clone size: NA

CDR3 protein: CASSLELAGVSTDTQYF
CDR3 DNA: TGTGCCAGCAGCTTGGAACTAGCGGGGGTGAGCACAGATACGCAGTATTTT
J gene: TRBJ2-3
D gene: TRBD2
V gene: TRBV11-2
clone size: once

CDR3 protein: CSARSTENYGYTF
CDR3 DNA: TGCAGTGCTAGGTCCACAGAGAACTATGGCTACACCTTC
J gene: TRBJ1-2
D gene: NA
V gene: TRBV20-1
clone size: few

CDR3 protein: CSVESGENTGELFF
CDR3 DNA: TGCAGCGTTGAAAGCGGGGAAAACACCGGGGAGCTGTTTTTT
J gene: TRBJ2-2
D gene: TRBD2
V gene: TRBV29-1
clone size: few

CDR3 protein: CASTPALKDEQFF
CDR3 DNA: TGTGCCAGCACCCCGGCCCTAAAGGATGAGCAGTTCTTC
J gene: TRBJ2-1
D gene: NA
V gene: TRBV12-3/TRBV12-4
clone size: NA

CDR3 protein: CASSANRWNSYEQYF
CDR3 DNA: TGTGCCAGCAGCGCCAACAGGTGGAACTCCTACGAGCAGTACTTC
J gene: TRBJ2-7
D gene: NA
V gene: TRBV9
clone size: few

CDR3 protein: CASSLAGAEREQYF
CDR3 DNA: TGTGCCAGCAGCTTGGCGGGGGCCGAGCGCGAGCAGTACTTC
J gene: TRBJ2-7
D gene: NA
V gene: TRBV13
clone size: NA

CDR3 protein: CASSPDASYEQYF
CDR3 DNA: TGCGCCAGCAGTCCGGACGCCTCCTACGAGCAGTACTTC
J gene: TRBJ2-7
D gene: NA
V gene: TRBV10-2
clone size: NA

CDR3 protein: CATGVEGAPYEQYF
CDR3 DNA: TGTGCCACTGGGGTGGAGGGGGCTCCCTACGAGCAGTACTTC
J gene: TRBJ2-7
D gene: NA
V gene: TRBV2
clone size: few

CDR3 protein: CASSPRQIFYEQYF
CDR3 DNA: TGTGCCAGCAGTCCCCGACAGATCTTCTACGAGCAGTACTTC
J gene: TRBJ2-7
D gene: NA
V gene: TRBV6-2/TRBV6-3
clone size: few

CDR3 protein: CASSMDRDMVSYNSPLHF
CDR3 DNA: TGCGCCAGCAGTATGGACAGGGACATGGTCTCCTATAATTCACCCCTCCACTTT
J gene: TRBJ1-6
D gene: TRBD1
V gene: TRBV10-1
clone size: few

CDR3 protein: CASSFQLGSTDTQYF
CDR3 DNA: TGTGCCAGCAGTTTCCAATTAGGGAGTACAGATACGCAGTATTTT
J gene: TRBJ2-3
D gene: NA
V gene: TRBV28
clone size: NA

CDR3 protein: CATTPGATYEQYF
CDR3 DNA: TGTGCCACCACCCCCGGAGCCACCTACGAGCAGTACTTC
J gene: TRBJ2-7
D gene: NA
V gene: TRBV15
clone size: NA